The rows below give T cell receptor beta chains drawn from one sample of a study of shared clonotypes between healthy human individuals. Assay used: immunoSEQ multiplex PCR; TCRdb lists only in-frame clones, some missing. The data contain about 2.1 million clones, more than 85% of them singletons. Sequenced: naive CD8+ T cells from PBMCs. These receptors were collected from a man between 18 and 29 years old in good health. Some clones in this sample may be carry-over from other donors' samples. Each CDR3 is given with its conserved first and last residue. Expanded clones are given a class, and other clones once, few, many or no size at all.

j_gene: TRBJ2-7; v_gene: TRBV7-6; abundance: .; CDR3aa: CASSPGDYPWEQYF
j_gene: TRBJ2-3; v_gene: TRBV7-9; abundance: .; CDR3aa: CASSPPGGMRRDPDTQYF
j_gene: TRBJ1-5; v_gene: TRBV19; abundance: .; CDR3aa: CASSIRDRGQPQHF
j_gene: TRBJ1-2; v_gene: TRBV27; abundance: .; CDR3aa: CASSGDRECYTF
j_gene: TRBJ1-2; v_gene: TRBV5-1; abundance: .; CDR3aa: CASSLAAPIAYGYTF
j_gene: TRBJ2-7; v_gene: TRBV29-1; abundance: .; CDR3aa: CSVKLVGYEQYF
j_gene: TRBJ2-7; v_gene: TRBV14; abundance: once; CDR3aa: CASSQDGTASSYEQYF
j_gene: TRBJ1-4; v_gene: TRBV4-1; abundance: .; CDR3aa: CASSPPWEATNEKLFF
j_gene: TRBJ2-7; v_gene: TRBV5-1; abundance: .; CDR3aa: CASSLGPPDPLFEQYF
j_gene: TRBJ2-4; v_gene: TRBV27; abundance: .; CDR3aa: CASTLGDIQYF
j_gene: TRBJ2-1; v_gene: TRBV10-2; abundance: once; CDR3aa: CASSDRGAASISYNEQFF
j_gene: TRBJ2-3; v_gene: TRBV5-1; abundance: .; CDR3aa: CASSFKTSGREDTQYF
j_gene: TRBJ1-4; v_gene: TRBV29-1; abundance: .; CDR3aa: CSVSTASNEKLFF
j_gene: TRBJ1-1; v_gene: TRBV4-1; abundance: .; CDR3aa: CASSERGRNTEAFF
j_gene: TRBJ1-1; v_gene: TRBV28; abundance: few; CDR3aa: CASSQTNTEAFF
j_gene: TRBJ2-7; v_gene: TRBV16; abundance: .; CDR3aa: CASSQFRAREQYF
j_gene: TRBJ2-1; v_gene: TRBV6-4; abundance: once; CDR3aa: CASSDSPYNEQFF
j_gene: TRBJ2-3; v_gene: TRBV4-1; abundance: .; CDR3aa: CASSHSTRASGTMHTQYF
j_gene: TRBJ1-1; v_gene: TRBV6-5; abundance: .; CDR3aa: CASTQGKGTEAFF
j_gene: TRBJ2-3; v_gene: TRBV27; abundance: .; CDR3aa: CASSLLLTTGPSASTDTQYF
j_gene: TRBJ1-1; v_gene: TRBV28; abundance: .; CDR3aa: CASSLGSGGTEAFF
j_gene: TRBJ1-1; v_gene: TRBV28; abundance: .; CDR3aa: CASSLETGGGPNTEAFF
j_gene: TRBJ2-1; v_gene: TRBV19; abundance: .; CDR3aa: CASSIKQGVYNEQFF
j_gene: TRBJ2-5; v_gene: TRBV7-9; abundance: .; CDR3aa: CASSSLIDSGETQYF
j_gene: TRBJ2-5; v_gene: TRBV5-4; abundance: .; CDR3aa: CASSFLWGGQETQYF
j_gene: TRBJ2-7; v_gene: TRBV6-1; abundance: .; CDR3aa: CASSERGLTGWAYEQYF
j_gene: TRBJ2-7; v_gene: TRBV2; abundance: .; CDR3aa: CASRVSTGSPSYEQYF
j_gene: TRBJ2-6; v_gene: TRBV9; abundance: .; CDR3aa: CASSPPGGAGANVLTF
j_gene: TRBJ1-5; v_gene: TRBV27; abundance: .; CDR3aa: CATGVLGQPQHF
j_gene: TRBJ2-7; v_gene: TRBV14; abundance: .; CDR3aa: CASSHLRDRASYEQYF
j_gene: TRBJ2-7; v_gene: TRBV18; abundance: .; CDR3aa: CASSPPRRAGYEQYF
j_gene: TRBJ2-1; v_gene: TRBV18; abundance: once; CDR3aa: CASSPGGRSYNEQFF
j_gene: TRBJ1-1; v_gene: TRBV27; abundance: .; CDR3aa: CASSLGKGATFGAFF
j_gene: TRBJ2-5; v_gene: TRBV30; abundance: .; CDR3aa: CAWRTKRDSLREEQYF
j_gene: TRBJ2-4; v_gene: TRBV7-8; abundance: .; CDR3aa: CASSQYRDSKNIQYF
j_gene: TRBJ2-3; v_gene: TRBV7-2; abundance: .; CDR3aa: CASSFSWQGADTQYF
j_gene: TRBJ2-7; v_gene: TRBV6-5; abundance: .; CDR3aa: CASSLGAEQYF
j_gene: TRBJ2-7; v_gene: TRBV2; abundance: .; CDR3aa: CASSEPGLYEQYF
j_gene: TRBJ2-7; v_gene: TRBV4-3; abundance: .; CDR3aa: CASSHPSWTGNYEQYF
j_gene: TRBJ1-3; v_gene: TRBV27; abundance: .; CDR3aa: CASSLRGVGNTIYF
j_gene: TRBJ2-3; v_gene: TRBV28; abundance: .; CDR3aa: CASSITGGADADTQYF
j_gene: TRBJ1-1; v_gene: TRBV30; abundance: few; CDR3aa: CAWSLTRNTEAFF
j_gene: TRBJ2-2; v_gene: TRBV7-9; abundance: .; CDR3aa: CASSPSGRAVGELFF
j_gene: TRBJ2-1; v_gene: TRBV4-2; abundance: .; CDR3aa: CASSQDPGLLQEQFF
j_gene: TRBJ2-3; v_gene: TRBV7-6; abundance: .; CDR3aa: CASSPGGSGRFYTQYF
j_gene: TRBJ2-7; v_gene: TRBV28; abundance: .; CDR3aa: CASSLRPKTRYEQYF
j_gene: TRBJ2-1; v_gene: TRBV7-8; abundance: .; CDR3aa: CASGPRAGGKNEQFF
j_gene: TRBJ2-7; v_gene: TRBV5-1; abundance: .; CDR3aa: CASSHRDRVYEQYF
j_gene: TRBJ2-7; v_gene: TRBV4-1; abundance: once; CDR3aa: CASSQEGRGMGEQYF
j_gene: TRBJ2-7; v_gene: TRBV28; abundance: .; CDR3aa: CASSLEATAVEQYF
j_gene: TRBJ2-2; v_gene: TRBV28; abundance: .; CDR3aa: CASSFISAASNTGELFF
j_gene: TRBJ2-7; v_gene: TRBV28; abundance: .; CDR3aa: CASSFPGTGVPYEQYF